This TCR beta chain was recovered during a study of blood T cell repertoires in COVID-19. On the study more broadly: There were acute and convalescent COVID-19 samples, and they came from the United States, Italy and Spain. The cDNA or gDNA used as material had been derived from T cells, B-cell-depleted T cells, or PBMCs.

Only a few counts were recorded for this clone. Additional DNA sequences in this sample encode the identical CDR3. V lost 0 bases, J lost 2 bases, and 0 bases stayed unmatched. The germline CDR1 and CDR2 sequences are KGHSH and LQKENI. The CDR3 totals 14 residues. In the original workflow: From reference gene primer amplification, estimates of nucleated cell counts were derived. Sequenced by immunoSEQ multiplex PCR; TCRdb stores in-frame clones only, minus some. D and trimming were read from the DNA, whereas the V and J calls and clone size are those reported in that table. The sample lists around 250,000 clones; about four fifths were seen once.

This receptor was obtained from a woman under 30 with acute or convalescent COVID-19. Sequencing input: peripheral blood. The chain joins TRBV18 to TRBJ1-2, with 7 nucleotides matching TRBD1. The CDR3: CASSPPDRNYGYTF. DNA for the CDR3: TGTGCCAGCTCACCACCGGACAGGAACTATGGCTACACCTTC.